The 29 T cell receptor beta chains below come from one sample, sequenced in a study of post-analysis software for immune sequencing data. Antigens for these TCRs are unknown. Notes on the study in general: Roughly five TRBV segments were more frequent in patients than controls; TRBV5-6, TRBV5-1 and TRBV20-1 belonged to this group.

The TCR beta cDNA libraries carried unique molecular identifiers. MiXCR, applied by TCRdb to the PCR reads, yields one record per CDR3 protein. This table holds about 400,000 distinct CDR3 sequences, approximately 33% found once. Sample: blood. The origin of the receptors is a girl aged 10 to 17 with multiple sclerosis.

CDR3 residues: CASSKQQDMGGYTF. DNA for the CDR3: TGTGCCAGCAGTAAGCAACAGGACATGGGAGGCTACACCTTC. This chain joins TRBV28 and TRBJ1-2; D possibly corresponds to TRBD1 (5 bases). Germline assignment: CDR1 MDHEN and CDR2 SYDVKM. V lost 5 bases and J lost 8, with 18 bases in between. This CDR3 contains 14 residues.

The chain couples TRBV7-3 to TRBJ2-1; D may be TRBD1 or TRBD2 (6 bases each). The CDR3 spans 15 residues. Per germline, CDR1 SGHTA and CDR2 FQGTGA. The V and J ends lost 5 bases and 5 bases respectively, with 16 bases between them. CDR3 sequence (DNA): TGTGCCAGCAGCATGGCCCGGGGGCGCGACAATGAGCAGTTCTTC. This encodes CASSMARGRDNEQFF.

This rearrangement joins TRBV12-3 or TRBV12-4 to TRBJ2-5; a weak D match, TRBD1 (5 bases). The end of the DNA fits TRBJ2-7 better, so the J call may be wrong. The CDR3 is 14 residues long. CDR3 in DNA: TGTGCCAGCAGCAGGGCCTTAGGAAGGCACGAGCAGTACTTC. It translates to CASSRALGRHEQYF.

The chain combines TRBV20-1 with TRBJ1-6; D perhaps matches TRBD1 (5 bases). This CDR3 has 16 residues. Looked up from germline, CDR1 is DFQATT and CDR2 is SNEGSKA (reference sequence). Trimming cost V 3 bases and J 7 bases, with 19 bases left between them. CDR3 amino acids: CSARVGRDRQNSPLHF. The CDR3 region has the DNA TGCAGTGCTAGGGTGGGTCGGGACCGGCAGAATTCACCCCTCCACTTT.

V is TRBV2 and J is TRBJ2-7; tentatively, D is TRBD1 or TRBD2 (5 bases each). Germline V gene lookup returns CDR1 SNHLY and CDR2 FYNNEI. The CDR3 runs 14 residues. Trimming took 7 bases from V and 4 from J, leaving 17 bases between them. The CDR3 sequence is CASTRDRGEYEQYF. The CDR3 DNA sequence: TGTGCCAGCACCCGGGATAGGGGAGAGTACGAGCAGTACTTC.

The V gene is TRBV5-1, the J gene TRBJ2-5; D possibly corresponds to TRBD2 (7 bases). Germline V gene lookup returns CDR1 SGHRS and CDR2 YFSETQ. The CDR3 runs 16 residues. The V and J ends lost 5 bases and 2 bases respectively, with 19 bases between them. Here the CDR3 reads CASRPAGAGPQETQYF. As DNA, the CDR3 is TGCGCCAGCAGGCCTGCGGGGGCGGGCCCACAAGAGACCCAGTACTTC.

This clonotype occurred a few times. The CDR3 protein is CASSYRLTGPNEQFF. CDR3 nucleotides: TGCGCCAGCAGCTACCGCTTGACAGGGCCCAATGAGCAGTTCTTC. This chain connects TRBV5-1 to TRBJ2-1; 7 bases match TRBD1. The germline gives CDR1 SGHRS, CDR2 YFSETQ. The V and J ends lost 3 bases and 6 bases, in that order; junction bases with no gene match: 9. The CDR3 is 15 amino acids.

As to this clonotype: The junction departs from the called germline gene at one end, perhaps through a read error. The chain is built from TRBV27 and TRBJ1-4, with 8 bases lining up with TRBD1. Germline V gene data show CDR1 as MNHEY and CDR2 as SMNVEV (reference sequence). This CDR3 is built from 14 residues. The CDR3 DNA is TGTGCCCGCAGCCTACAGGGGGGGGTTGAAAAACTGTTTTTT. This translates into CARSLQGGVEKLFF.

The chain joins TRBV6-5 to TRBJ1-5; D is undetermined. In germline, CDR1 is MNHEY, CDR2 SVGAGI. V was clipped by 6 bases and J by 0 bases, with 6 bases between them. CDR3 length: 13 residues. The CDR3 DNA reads TGTGCCAGCAGCTCGATTAGCAATCAGCCCCAGCATTTT. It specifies CASSSISNQPQHF.

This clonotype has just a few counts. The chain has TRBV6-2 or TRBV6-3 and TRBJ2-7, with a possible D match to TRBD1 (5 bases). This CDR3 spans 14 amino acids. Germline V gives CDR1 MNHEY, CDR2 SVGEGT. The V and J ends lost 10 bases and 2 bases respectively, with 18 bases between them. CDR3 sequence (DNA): TGTGCCAAGCCTGGGGCAGGCTATCCCTACGAGCAGTACTTC. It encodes CAKPGAGYPYEQYF.

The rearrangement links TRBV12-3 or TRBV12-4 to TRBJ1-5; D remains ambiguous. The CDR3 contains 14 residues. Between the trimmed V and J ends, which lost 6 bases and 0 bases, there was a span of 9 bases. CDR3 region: CASSRTGSNQPQHF. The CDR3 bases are TGTGCCAGCAGCCGGACGGGTAGCAATCAGCCCCAGCATTTT.

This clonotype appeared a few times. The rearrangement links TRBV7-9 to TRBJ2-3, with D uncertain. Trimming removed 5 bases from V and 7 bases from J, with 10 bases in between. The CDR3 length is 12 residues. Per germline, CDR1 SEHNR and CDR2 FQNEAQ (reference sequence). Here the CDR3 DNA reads TGTGCCAGCAGCCAAATAACGAATACGCAGTATTTT. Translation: CASSQITNTQYF.

The CDR3 DNA follows: TGTGCCAGCAGCTTCCGACTAGCGGGGTTACCAGATACGCAGTATTTT. Translating gives CASSFRLAGLPDTQYF. This sequence joins TRBV5-5 and TRBJ2-3; TRBD2 matches 11 bases. J lost 4 bases, V lost 2 bases, and 6 bases had no gene match. The length of the CDR3 is 16 residues. Germline V gene data show CDR1 as SGHKS and CDR2 as YYEKEE (reference sequence).

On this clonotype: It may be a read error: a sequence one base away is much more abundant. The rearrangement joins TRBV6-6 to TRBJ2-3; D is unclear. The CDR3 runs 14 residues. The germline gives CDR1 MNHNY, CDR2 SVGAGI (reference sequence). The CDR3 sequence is CAGRTAGPTDTQYF. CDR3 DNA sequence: TGTGCCGGCAGGACCGCCGGGCCCACAGATACGCAGTATTTT.

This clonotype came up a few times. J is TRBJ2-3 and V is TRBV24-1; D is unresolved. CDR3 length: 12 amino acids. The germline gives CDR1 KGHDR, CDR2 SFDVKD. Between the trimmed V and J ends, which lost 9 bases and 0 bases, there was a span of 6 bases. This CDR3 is CATGTSTDTQYF. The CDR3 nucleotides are TGTGCCACCGGAACTAGCACAGATACGCAGTATTTT.

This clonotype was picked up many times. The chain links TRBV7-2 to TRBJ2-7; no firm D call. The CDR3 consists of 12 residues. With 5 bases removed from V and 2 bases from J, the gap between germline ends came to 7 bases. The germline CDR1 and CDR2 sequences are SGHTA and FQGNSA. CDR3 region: CASSLTPYEQYF. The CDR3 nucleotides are TGTGCCAGCAGCCTCACCCCCTACGAGCAGTACTTC.

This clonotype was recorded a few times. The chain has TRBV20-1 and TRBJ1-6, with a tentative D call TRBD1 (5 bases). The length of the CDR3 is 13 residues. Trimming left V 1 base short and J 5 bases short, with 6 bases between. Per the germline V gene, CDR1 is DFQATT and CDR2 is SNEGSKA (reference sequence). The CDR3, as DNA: TGCAGTGCTAGAGGGGGGAATAATTCACCCCTCCACTTT. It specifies CSARGGNNSPLHF.

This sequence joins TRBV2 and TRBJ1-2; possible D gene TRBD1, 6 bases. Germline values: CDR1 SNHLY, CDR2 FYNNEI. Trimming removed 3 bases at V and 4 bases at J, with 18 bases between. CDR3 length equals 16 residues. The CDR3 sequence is CASSESRGTNIYGYTF. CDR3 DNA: TGTGCCAGCAGTGAGAGTCGCGGGACAAATATCTATGGCTACACCTTC. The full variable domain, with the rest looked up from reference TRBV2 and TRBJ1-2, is EPEVTQTPSHQVTQMGQEVILRCVPISNHLYFYWYRQILGQKVEFLVSFYNNEISEKSEIFDDQFSVERPDGSNFTLKIRSTKLEDSAMYFCASSESRGTNIYGYTFGSGTRLTVV.

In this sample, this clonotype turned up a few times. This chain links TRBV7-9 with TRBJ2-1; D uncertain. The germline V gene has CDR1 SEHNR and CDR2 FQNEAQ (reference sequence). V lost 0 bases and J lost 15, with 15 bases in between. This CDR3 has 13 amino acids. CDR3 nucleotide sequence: TGTGCCAGCAGCTTAGCCCCCCAGGAAAGGAGGTTCTTC. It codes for CASSLAPQERRFF.

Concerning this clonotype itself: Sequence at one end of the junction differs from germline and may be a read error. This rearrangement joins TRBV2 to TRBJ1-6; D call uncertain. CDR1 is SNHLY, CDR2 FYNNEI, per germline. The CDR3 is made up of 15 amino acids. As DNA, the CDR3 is TGCGCCAGCAGTGAAGCAGGAGGACCTAATTCACCCCTCCACTTT. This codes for CASSEAGGPNSPLHF.

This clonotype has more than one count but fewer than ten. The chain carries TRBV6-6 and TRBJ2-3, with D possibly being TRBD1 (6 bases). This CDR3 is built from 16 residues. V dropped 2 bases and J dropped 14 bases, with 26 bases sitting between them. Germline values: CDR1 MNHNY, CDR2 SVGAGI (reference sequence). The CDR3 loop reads CASSYPQGPQQGSLYF. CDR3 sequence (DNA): TGTGCCAGCAGTTACCCACAGGGTCCTCAACAAGGGAGTTTGTATTTT.

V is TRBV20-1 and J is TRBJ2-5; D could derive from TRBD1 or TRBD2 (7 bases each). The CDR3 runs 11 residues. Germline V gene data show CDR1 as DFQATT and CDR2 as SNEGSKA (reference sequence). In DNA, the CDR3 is TGCAGCCCCAGGGGGGGAGAGACCCAGTACTTC. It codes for CSPRGGETQYF.

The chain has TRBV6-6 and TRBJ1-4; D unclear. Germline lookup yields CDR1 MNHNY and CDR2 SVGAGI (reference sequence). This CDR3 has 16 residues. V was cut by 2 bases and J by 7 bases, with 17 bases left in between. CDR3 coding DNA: TGTGCCAGCAGTTACGGTAGTAGAGTTAGCCTTGAAAAACTGTTTTTT. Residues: CASSYGSRVSLEKLFF.

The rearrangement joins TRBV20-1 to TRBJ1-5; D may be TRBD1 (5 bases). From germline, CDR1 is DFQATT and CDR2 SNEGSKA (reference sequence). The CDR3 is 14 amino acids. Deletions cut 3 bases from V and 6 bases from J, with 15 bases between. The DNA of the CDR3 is TGCAGTGCTAGTATGTTCCAGGGAGGTCAGCCCCAGCATTTT. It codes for CSASMFQGGQPQHF.

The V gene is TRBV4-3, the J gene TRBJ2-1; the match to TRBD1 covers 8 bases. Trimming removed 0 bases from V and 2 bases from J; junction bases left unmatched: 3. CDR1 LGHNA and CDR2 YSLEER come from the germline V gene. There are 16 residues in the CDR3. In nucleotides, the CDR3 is TGCGCCAGCAGCCAAGATCCGACAGGGGCCTACAATGAGCAGTTCTTC. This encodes CASSQDPTGAYNEQFF.

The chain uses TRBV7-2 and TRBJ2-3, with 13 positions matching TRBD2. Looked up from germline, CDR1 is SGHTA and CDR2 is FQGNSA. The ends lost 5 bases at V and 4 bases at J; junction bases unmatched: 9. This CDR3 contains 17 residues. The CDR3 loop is CASSPRLAGGGADTQYF. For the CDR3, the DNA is TGTGCCAGCAGCCCTCGACTAGCGGGGGGTGGGGCAGATACGCAGTATTTT. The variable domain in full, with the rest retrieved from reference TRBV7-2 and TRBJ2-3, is GAGVSQSPSNKVTEKGKDVELRCDPISGHTALYWYRQSLGQGLEFLIYFQGNSAPDKSGLPSDRFSAERTGGSVSTLTIQRTQQEDSAVYLCASSPRLAGGGADTQYFGPGTRLTVL.

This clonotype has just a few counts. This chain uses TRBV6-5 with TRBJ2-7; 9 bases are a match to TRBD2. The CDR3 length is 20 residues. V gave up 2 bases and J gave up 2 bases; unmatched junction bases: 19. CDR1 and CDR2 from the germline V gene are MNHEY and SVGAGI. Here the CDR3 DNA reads TGTGCCAGCAGTTACAGAGGCGGGGGGGCCGGACTGATAGGGACCTACGAGCAGTACTTC. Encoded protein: CASSYRGGGAGLIGTYEQYF.

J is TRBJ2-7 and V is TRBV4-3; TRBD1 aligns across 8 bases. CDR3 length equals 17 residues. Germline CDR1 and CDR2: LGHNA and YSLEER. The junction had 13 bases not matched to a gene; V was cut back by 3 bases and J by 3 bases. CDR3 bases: TGCGCCAGCAGCCAGGGCCAAGGACAGGGTGGAAGCTACGAGCAGTACTTC. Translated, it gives CASSQGQGQGGSYEQYF.

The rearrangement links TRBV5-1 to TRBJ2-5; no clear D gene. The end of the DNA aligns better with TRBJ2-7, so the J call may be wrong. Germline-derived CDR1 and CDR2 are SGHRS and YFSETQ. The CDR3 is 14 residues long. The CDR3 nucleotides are TGCGCCAGCAGCTTTAACCCTGCCAACTACGAGCAGTACTTC. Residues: CASSFNPANYEQYF.